A selection of T cell receptor beta chains follows, all from one sample in a study of T cell repertoires in cytomegalovirus infection. TCRdb re-called the reads with MiXCR, one entry per CDR3 protein. In the table there are about 220,000 distinct CDR3 sequences, around 35% of which are singletons. These TCRs are of unknown antigen specificity. Sequenced material: CD8+ T cells from cultured PBMCs, taken from culture after CMV antigen stimulation. These receptors were taken from a human donor in good health (CMV status not recorded). Some clones in this sample may be carry-over from other donors' samples. Both conserved end residues are part of each CDR3.

j_gene: TRBJ2-7; v_gene: TRBV6-2/TRBV6-3; CDR3aa: CASSYGRTYEQYF
j_gene: TRBJ1-1; v_gene: TRBV27; CDR3aa: CASFSRRDARLTNTEAFF
j_gene: TRBJ1-2; v_gene: TRBV7-9; CDR3aa: CASSLMGSEEGYGYTF
j_gene: TRBJ1-1; v_gene: TRBV20-1; CDR3aa: CSATLDRGLNTEAFF
j_gene: TRBJ2-6; v_gene: TRBV5-1; CDR3aa: CASSWRDSNSGANVLTF
j_gene: TRBJ1-2; v_gene: TRBV25-1; CDR3aa: CASSGGFLNYGYTF
j_gene: TRBJ2-3; v_gene: TRBV19; CDR3aa: CASSIDPYREPTDTQYF
j_gene: TRBJ2-2; v_gene: TRBV19; CDR3aa: CASNPTSGYTGELFF
j_gene: TRBJ2-7; v_gene: TRBV11-2; CDR3aa: CASALWRDRGYEQYF
j_gene: TRBJ2-1; v_gene: TRBV2; CDR3aa: CASSDWRSGRAETNEQFF
j_gene: TRBJ2-7; v_gene: TRBV28; CDR3aa: CASSPSGATYEQYF
j_gene: TRBJ1-2; v_gene: TRBV19; CDR3aa: CASRAVSTLYGYTF
j_gene: TRBJ2-5; v_gene: TRBV7-3; CDR3aa: CASSLNKGGTQYF
j_gene: TRBJ2-5; v_gene: TRBV27; CDR3aa: CASSEPGETQYF
j_gene: TRBJ2-1; v_gene: TRBV10-3; CDR3aa: CAISEGGGGDYNEQFF
j_gene: TRBJ2-7; v_gene: TRBV6-1; CDR3aa: CASSPRENWIYEQYF
j_gene: TRBJ1-2; v_gene: TRBV11-2; CDR3aa: CASSPWDRGQSVYGYTF
j_gene: TRBJ1-6; v_gene: TRBV7-2; CDR3aa: CARGLNLEDNSPLHF
j_gene: TRBJ2-3; v_gene: TRBV6-5; CDR3aa: CASSLQGRGTDTQYF
j_gene: TRBJ2-6; v_gene: TRBV6-1; CDR3aa: CASSSQTTLYSGANVLTF
j_gene: TRBJ2-3; v_gene: TRBV7-2; CDR3aa: CASSLYRGHTQYF
j_gene: TRBJ2-1; v_gene: TRBV6-5; CDR3aa: CASRLAEIYNEQFF